Below are 13 T cell receptor beta chains sequenced from a single sample in a study of regulatory T cells in long-lasting Graves disease. Time point meaning: newly diagnosed GD, antithyroid drugs for less than 3 months. PBMC RNA served as the TCR library source. Construction of the TCR beta libraries employed iRepertoire HTBI primers in conjunction with Arm-PCR of CDR3 regions. MiXCR, run by TCRdb on the multiplex PCR reads, gives a single entry per CDR3 protein. This table has approximately 400,000 distinct CDR3 sequences, 14% to 15% appearing once. In addition, the sample was reused for a study of T cells in Graves' hyperthyroidism and ophthalmopathy.

The sequenced sample was peripheral blood mononuclear cells (PBMCs), obtained at new diagnosis, from a patient treated with antithyroid drugs. The receptor set was obtained from a woman aged 35 to 49 with Graves disease.

The rearrangement joins TRBV5-6 to TRBJ1-2; 7 bases match TRBD1. The CDR3 is made up of 15 amino acids. With V trimmed by 2 bases and J by 2 bases, 6 bases remained unmatched. Germline assignment: CDR1 SGHDT and CDR2 YYEEEE. The chain's CDR3 is CASSFLQGRNYGYTF. Here the CDR3 DNA reads TGTGCCAGCAGCTTCCTACAGGGGAGGAACTATGGCTACACCTTC.

Notes on this clonotype: This is likely an artifact of a read error, given a far larger clone one base away. This rearrangement joins TRBV13 to TRBJ1-5; D is uncertain. Trimming took 0 bases from V and 5 from J, leaving 2 bases between them. The V gene's germline CDR1 is PRHDT and CDR2 FYEKMQ (reference sequence). The CDR3 is made up of 12 amino acids. CDR3 nucleotide sequence: TGTGCCAGCAGCTTAGGGTATCAGCCCCAGCATTTT. Residues: CASSLGYQPQHF.

This chain uses TRBV2 with TRBJ2-4; 8 bases line up with TRBD1. V gave up 6 bases and J gave up 4 bases; unmatched junction bases: 5. The germline CDR1 and CDR2 sequences are SNHLY and FYNNEI. The CDR3 has 14 residues. CDR3 DNA: TGTGCCAGCAGGGGTGGACAGGGAAAAAACATTCAGTACTTC. It translates to CASRGGQGKNIQYF.

This clonotype was counted at least ten times. The chain combines TRBV20-1 with TRBJ2-7; TRBD2 agrees at 10 bases. Germline-derived CDR1 and CDR2 are DFQATT and SNEGSKA (reference sequence). CDR3 length: 15 amino acids. V was clipped by 6 bases and J by 0 bases; unmatched bases: 8. CDR3 region: CSATRPSGSSYEQYF. The CDR3 region has the DNA TGCAGTGCCACACGGCCTAGCGGGAGCTCCTACGAGCAGTACTTC.

For this clonotype: Mismatch with germline at one junction end may stem from a read error. The V gene is TRBV5-6, the J gene TRBJ1-2, with 7 bases that match TRBD1. Germline V lookup: CDR1 SGHDT, CDR2 YYEEEE. The CDR3 covers 20 residues. CDR3 DNA sequence: TGTGCCAGCAACTTGGAGGGCGTTGAAGGGGGCGTTCAGACGTACTATGGCTACACCTTC. Protein product: CASNLEGVEGGVQTYYGYTF. Combining the CDR3 with reference TRBV5-6 and TRBJ1-2 gives the whole variable domain DAGVTQSPTHLIKTRGQQVTLRCSPKSGHDTVSWYQQALGQGPQFIFQYYEEEERQRGNFPDRFSGHQFPNYSSELNVNALLLGDSALYLCASNLEGVEGGVQTYYGYTFGSGTRLTVV.

The rearrangement joins TRBV10-2 to TRBJ2-1, with D maybe TRBD2 (7 bases). CDR3 length: 15 amino acids. The germline V and J ends were trimmed by 8 bases and 8 bases, with 22 bases remaining between them. Germline values: CDR1 WSHSY, CDR2 SAAADI. The CDR3 here is CASGGGAPRVDEQFF. The DNA for the CDR3 is TGCGCCAGCGGGGGGGGGGCTCCGAGAGTTGATGAGCAGTTCTTC.

This clonotype was detected many times. The genes are TRBV27 and TRBJ2-2; 11 bases are a match to TRBD1. Germline assignment: CDR1 MNHEY and CDR2 SMNVEV (reference sequence). The J segment lost 4 bases and the V segment lost 6 bases, leaving 13 bases of the junction unmatched. The CDR3 spans 18 residues. This CDR3 reads CASSQLDRGQESTGELFF. The CDR3 DNA sequence: TGTGCCAGCAGCCAGCTGGACAGGGGGCAGGAGAGCACCGGGGAGCTGTTTTTT.

This chain connects TRBV18 to TRBJ1-3; D is unresolved. CDR1 and CDR2 (germline): KGHSH, LQKENI. CDR3 length: 15 residues. V lost 1 base and J 0 bases, leaving 7 bases between the germline ends. This CDR3 is CASSPQGASGNTIYF. CDR3 DNA: TGTGCCAGCTCACCACAGGGCGCCTCTGGAAACACCATATATTTT.

This clonotype occurred a few times. In nucleotides, the CDR3 is TGTGCCAGCAGTTACTCGGGTGGGGGGTCCTACAATGAGCAGTTCTTC. This translates into CASSYSGGGSYNEQFF. The V and J genes are TRBV6-2 or TRBV6-3 and TRBJ2-1, with D possibly TRBD2 on 6 matching bases. This CDR3 spans 16 amino acids. Germline V CDR1 and CDR2: MNHEY, SVGEGT. Trimming took off 0 bases at V and 1 base at J, with 10 bases between the two ends.

In this sample, this clonotype turned up many times. At one boundary the junction diverges from the germline segment, which might be a read error. The chain combines TRBV25-1 with TRBJ2-5; 7 positions match TRBD2. The length of the CDR3 is 16 residues. CDR1 and CDR2 from the germline V gene are MGHDK and SYGVNS. This CDR3 reads CASSAPNSGSQEPQYF. CDR3 sequence (DNA): TGTGCCAGCAGTGCTCCTAATAGCGGGTCCCAAGAGCCCCAGTACTTC.

This clonotype appeared many times. This sequence joins TRBV10-3 and TRBJ2-3; D is unclear. This CDR3 contains 14 residues. V was pared by 2 bases and J by 2 bases, with 8 bases between. Germline CDR1 is ENHRY and CDR2 is SYGVKD. CDR3 in amino acids: CAISEPRLTDTQYF. As DNA, the CDR3 is TGTGCCATCAGTGAGCCCAGACTCACAGATACGCAGTATTTT.

This clonotype was seen at least ten times. The CDR3 bases are TGCAGTGCTAGAGATCAGGGGGCGCTTAATTTGGTCGCCTACGAGCAGTACTTC. Residues: CSARDQGALNLVAYEQYF. The chain links TRBV20-1 to TRBJ2-7, with 8 nucleotides matching TRBD1. The V segment lost 0 bases and the J segment 2 bases; nucleotides outside the gene matches: 15. The CDR3 is made up of 18 amino acids. Germline CDR1 DFQATT, CDR2 SNEGSKA (reference sequence).

A remark on this clonotype: A read error may explain this, as a much larger clone is one base away. The genes are TRBV20-1 and TRBJ2-1, with TRBD1 matching 7 bases. Matching the DNA end better, TRBJ2-5 makes the J call doubtful. From germline, CDR1 is DFQATT and CDR2 SNEGSKA (reference sequence). This CDR3 has 14 residues. The CDR3 is CSARSPTGQETQYF. CDR3 in DNA: TGCAGTGCTAGATCTCCGACAGGGCAAGAGACCCAGTACTTC.